This T cell receptor (beta chain) was observed in a study of cytomegalovirus exposure and HLA in healthy donors. Germline trimming cut 0 bases from V and 4 bases from J; bases unmatched to any gene: 6. This CDR3 region has 15 residues. Germline V CDR1 and CDR2: PRHDT, FYEKMQ (reference sequence). Findings and limits, study-wide: For most TCR beta V segments, an earlier analysis put the productive rate at about 87% or about 30% of the time. The authors reported that TCR beta sequences could predict HLA-A and HLA-B alleles. These predictions were accurate for most subjects in the first cohort. A later analysis by the authors found several of the most significant clusters apparently linked to common viral pathogens.

The primer mix had 60 Vbeta and 13 Jbeta primers. Clones were read by immunoSEQ multiplex PCR, and TCRdb kept only the in-frame ones, dropping some. The sample has 110,000 to 150,000 clones; 70% to 80% are singletons. As regards this clone: The antigen remains unidentified.

Sequenced input: PBMCs. The origin of this receptor is a woman aged 60-75 years in good health and CMV-seropositive. V and J are TRBV13 and TRBJ2-7; TRBD2 matches 7 bases. DNA for the CDR3: TGTGCCAGCAGCTTAGGCCGGCGGGAGCTATACGAGCAGTACTTC. Protein product: CASSLGRRELYEQYF.